This TCR beta chain was identified during a study of blood T cell repertoires in COVID-19. As for the study in general: Researchers got acute and convalescent COVID-19 samples from the United States, Italy and Spain. T cells, B-cell-depleted T cells, or PBMCs provided the cDNA or gDNA that served as material.

The CDR3 sequence is 12 residues long. Germline loops: CDR1 WSHSY, CDR2 SAAADI. V was clipped by 7 bases and J by 6 bases, with 10 bases between them. Method: immunoSEQ multiplex PCR; TCRdb's copy keeps in-frame clones and lacks some. The table has 90,000 to 120,000 clones, over 60% seen once; the top ten hold roughly 4.3%. This chain links TRBV10-2 with TRBJ1-5; TRBD1 might be the D (6 bases). Input material: peripheral blood. The receptor comes from a man in his 70s with acute or convalescent COVID-19. CDR3 residues: CASTQGSQPQHF. For the CDR3, the DNA is TGCGCCAGCACACAGGGTAGTCAGCCCCAGCATTTT.